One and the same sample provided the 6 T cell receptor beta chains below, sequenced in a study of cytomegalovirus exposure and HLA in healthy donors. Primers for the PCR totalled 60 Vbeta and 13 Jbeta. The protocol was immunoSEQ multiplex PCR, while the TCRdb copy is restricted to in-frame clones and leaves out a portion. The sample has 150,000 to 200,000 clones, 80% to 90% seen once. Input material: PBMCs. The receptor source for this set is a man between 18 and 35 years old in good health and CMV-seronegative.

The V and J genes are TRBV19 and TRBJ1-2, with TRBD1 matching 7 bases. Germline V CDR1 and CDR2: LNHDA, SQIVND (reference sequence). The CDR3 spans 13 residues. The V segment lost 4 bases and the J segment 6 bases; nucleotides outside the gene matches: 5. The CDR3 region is CASSNTGAHGYTF. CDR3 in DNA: TGTGCCAGTAGTAACACAGGGGCCCATGGCTACACCTTC.

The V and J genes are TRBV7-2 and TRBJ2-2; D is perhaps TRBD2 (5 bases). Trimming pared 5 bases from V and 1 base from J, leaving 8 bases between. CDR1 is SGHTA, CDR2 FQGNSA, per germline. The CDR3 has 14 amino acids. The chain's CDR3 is CASSRTRNTGELFF. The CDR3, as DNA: TGTGCCAGCAGCCGCACTAGGAACACCGGGGAGCTGTTTTTT.

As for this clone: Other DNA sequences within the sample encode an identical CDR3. This CDR3 is CASSRDRNQPQHF. The CDR3 nucleotides are TGTGCCAGCAGCCGGGACAGAAATCAGCCCCAGCATTTT. V is TRBV5-4 and J is TRBJ1-5; the match to TRBD1 covers 7 bases. Germline V gene lookup returns CDR1 SGHNT and CDR2 YYREEE (reference sequence). Unmatched junction bases numbered 2, after V lost 4 bases and J lost 4 bases. The CDR3 covers 13 residues.

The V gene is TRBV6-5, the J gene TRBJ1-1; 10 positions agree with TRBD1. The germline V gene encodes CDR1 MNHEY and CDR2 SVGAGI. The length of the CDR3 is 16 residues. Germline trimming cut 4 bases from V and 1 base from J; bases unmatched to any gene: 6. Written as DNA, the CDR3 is TGTGCCAGCAGTTTAGGACAGGGGGGTCGGAACACTGAAGCTTTCTTT. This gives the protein CASSLGQGGRNTEAFF.

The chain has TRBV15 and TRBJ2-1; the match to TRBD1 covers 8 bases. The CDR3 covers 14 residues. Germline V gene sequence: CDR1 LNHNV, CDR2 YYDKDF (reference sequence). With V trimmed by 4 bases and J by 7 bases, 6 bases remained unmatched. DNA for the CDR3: TGTGCCACCAGCAACGGACAGGGTCCTAATGAGCAGTTCTTC. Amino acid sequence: CATSNGQGPNEQFF.

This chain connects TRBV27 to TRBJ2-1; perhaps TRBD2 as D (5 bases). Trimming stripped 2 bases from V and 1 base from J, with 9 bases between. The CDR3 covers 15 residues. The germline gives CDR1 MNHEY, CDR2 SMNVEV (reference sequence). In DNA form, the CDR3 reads TGTGCCAGCAGTTTACTTCGGGGTTCCTACAATGAGCAGTTCTTC. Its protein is CASSLLRGSYNEQFF.